These 17 T cell receptor beta chains originate from one sample sequenced in a study of blood T cell repertoires in COVID-19. Profiled with immunoSEQ multiplex PCR; TCRdb holds only in-frame clones, not every one. This table has 250,000 to 350,000 clones, approximately 86% appearing once. The sample comprised peripheral blood. These receptors came from a woman under 40 who had recovered from COVID-19.

The CDR3 here is CASKTPGTSGTQYF. The CDR3 bases are TGTGCCAGCAAAACCCCGGGGACTAGTGGGACCCAGTACTTC. The rearrangement links TRBV7-2 to TRBJ2-5; TRBD2 agrees at 8 bases. Germline CDR1 SGHTA, CDR2 FQGNSA. The V and J ends lost 7 bases and 7 bases, in that order; junction bases with no gene match: 11. The CDR3 length is 14 residues.

V usage is TRBV2 and J usage is TRBJ1-2; D is ambiguous. The V and J ends lost 6 bases and 6 bases respectively, with 8 bases between them. The CDR3 covers 11 residues. Germline-derived CDR1 and CDR2 are SNHLY and FYNNEI. The CDR3 spells CASRYEDGYTF. CDR3 DNA: TGTGCCAGCAGATACGAGGATGGCTACACCTTC.

The rearrangement uses TRBV4-1 and TRBJ1-5; D possibly corresponds to TRBD1 (5 bases). The CDR3 contains 14 residues. Trimming left V 4 bases short and J 0 bases short, with 7 bases between. Germline V gene sequence: CDR1 MGHRA, CDR2 YSYEKL. CDR3 sequence (DNA): TGCGCCAGCAGCCGACAGTATAGCAATCAGCCCCAGCATTTT. It specifies CASSRQYSNQPQHF.

This rearrangement joins TRBV5-4 to TRBJ2-1; possibly TRBD2 for D (6 bases). Trimming cost V 1 base and J 6 bases, with 14 bases left between them. Germline assignment: CDR1 SGHNT and CDR2 YYREEE (reference sequence). This CDR3 has 15 residues. The CDR3 loop is CASSLRGVVGNEQFF. The CDR3 DNA follows: TGTGCCAGCAGCTTGCGCGGGGTGGTCGGCAATGAGCAGTTCTTC.

The chain links TRBV18 to TRBJ2-7; no clear D. The length of the CDR3 is 13 residues. Per germline, CDR1 KGHSH and CDR2 LQKENI. Trimming cost V 3 bases and J 2 bases, with 8 bases left between them. The CDR3: CASSPSLPYEQYF. CDR3 bases: TGTGCCAGCTCACCGAGCCTTCCCTACGAGCAGTACTTC.

The genes are TRBV19 and TRBJ2-7, with 11 positions matching TRBD2. Germline V gives CDR1 LNHDA, CDR2 SQIVND (reference sequence). The junction had 4 bases not matched to a gene; V was cut back by 5 bases and J by 4 bases. The CDR3 covers 14 residues. The DNA of the CDR3 is TGTGCCAGTAGTGCAGGGACTAGCGGATACGAGCAGTACTTC. This encodes CASSAGTSGYEQYF.

The table lists this clone with a few counts. Germline and junction disagree at one end, which may indicate a read error. The V and J genes are TRBV6-5 and TRBJ1-2, with D possibly matching TRBD1 (6 bases). The CDR3 is made up of 13 amino acids. CDR1 MNHEY and CDR2 SVGAGI come from the germline V gene. CDR3 loop: CACSQGRNYGYTF. The DNA for the CDR3 is TGTGCCTGCAGTCAGGGGCGTAACTATGGCTACACCTTC.

Only a few counts were recorded for this clone. This chain joins TRBV19 and TRBJ1-5; 8 bases are shared with TRBD1. Germline V lookup: CDR1 LNHDA, CDR2 SQIVND (reference sequence). Trimming removed 0 bases from V and 2 bases from J; junction bases left unmatched: 9. The CDR3 consists of 18 residues. This CDR3 is CASSIDLQGGLGNQPQHF. The CDR3 DNA is TGTGCCAGTAGTATAGATTTACAGGGGGGATTAGGCAATCAGCCCCAGCATTTT. Based on the CDR3 plus reference TRBV19 and TRBJ1-5, the full variable domain is DGGITQSPKYLFRKEGQNVTLSCEQNLNHDAMYWYRQDPGQGLRLIYYSQIVNDFQKGDIAEGYSVSREKKESFPLTVTSAQKNPTAFYLCASSIDLQGGLGNQPQHFGDGTRLSIL.

V gene TRBV24-1 combines with J gene TRBJ2-2, with 7 bases aligning to TRBD1. This CDR3 has 15 residues. Per germline, CDR1 KGHDR and CDR2 SFDVKD. V was clipped by 5 bases and J by 2 bases; unmatched bases: 4. This CDR3 is CATSVTGANTGELFF. CDR3 DNA: TGTGCCACCAGTGTAACAGGGGCAAACACCGGGGAGCTGTTTTTT.

The V and J genes are TRBV5-5 and TRBJ1-5; TRBD1 aligns across 9 bases. J gave up 5 bases and V 5 bases, and 5 bases lay outside the gene matches. From germline, CDR1 is SGHKS and CDR2 YYEKEE (reference sequence). The length of the CDR3 is 14 residues. CDR3 bases: TGTGCCAGCAGGTACGGGACAGGGCATCAGCCCCAGCATTTT. This gives the protein CASRYGTGHQPQHF.

This chain connects TRBV6-5 to TRBJ2-7; the match to TRBD1 covers 7 bases. The CDR3 is made up of 15 amino acids. The V and J ends lost 5 bases and 2 bases, in that order; junction bases with no gene match: 9. Looked up from germline, CDR1 is MNHEY and CDR2 is SVGAGI. The CDR3 DNA reads as TGTGCCAGCAGTCCCCGGGACAGAATAACCTACGAGCAGTACTTC. As protein: CASSPRDRITYEQYF.

The CDR3 spells CASSLGLADTQYF. The CDR3 DNA sequence: TGTGCCAGTAGTCTCGGACTGGCAGATACGCAGTATTTT. The chain is built from TRBV19 and TRBJ2-3; possibly TRBD2 for D (5 bases). Germline V lookup: CDR1 LNHDA, CDR2 SQIVND (reference sequence). The CDR3 contains 13 residues. The V end was cut by 5 bases, the J end by 4 bases, with 10 bases between. Together with reference TRBV19 and TRBJ2-3, the CDR3 gives the full variable domain: DGGITQSPKYLFRKEGQNVTLSCEQNLNHDAMYWYRQDPGQGLRLIYYSQIVNDFQKGDIAEGYSVSREKKESFPLTVTSAQKNPTAFYLCASSLGLADTQYFGPGTRLTVL.

J is TRBJ1-1 and V is TRBV7-8; D is undetermined. This CDR3 has 15 amino acids. Germline V gene sequence: CDR1 SGHVS, CDR2 FQNEAQ. Trimming stripped 0 bases from V and 1 base from J, with 9 bases between. CDR3 loop: CASSLAFSGNTEAFF. The CDR3, as DNA: TGTGCCAGCAGCTTAGCTTTTTCCGGGAACACTGAAGCTTTCTTT.

The chain recombines TRBV6-2 or TRBV6-3 with TRBJ2-5; TRBD1 matches 9 bases. The V gene's germline CDR1 is MNHEY and CDR2 SVGEGT. This CDR3 comprises 16 residues. V gave up 6 bases and J gave up 5 bases; unmatched junction bases: 13. The CDR3 spells CASSPGTGTGLETQYF. CDR3 bases: TGTGCCAGCAGCCCCGGGACAGGGACGGGATTGGAGACCCAGTACTTC.

This chain uses TRBV19 with TRBJ1-1; D might be TRBD1 (6 bases). The CDR3 is made up of 14 amino acids. Looked up from germline, CDR1 is LNHDA and CDR2 is SQIVND (reference sequence). The V gene lost 7 bases and the J gene lost 0 bases, with 12 bases spanning the gap. The CDR3 DNA is TGTGCCAGTACGGCCGGGACATTGAACACTGAAGCTTTCTTT. It yields the protein CASTAGTLNTEAFF.

The rearrangement uses TRBV12-5 and TRBJ1-5; no definite D call. Germline values: CDR1 LGHNT, CDR2 FRNRAP. The CDR3 loop spans 13 amino acids. The V end was cut by 6 bases, the J end by 0 bases, with 6 bases between. CDR3 bases: TGTGCTAGTGGACAGTATAGCAATCAGCCCCAGCATTTT. Protein: CASGQYSNQPQHF.

The V and J genes are TRBV5-1 and TRBJ2-3, with D perhaps matching TRBD1 (6 bases). The CDR3 consists of 13 residues. Trimming shortened V by 3 bases and J by 1 base, and 6 bases separated the two germline ends. Germline lookup yields CDR1 SGHRS and CDR2 YFSETQ. CDR3 protein: CASSSGGTDTQYF. Here the CDR3 DNA reads TGCGCCAGCAGCTCAGGGGGCACAGATACGCAGTATTTT.